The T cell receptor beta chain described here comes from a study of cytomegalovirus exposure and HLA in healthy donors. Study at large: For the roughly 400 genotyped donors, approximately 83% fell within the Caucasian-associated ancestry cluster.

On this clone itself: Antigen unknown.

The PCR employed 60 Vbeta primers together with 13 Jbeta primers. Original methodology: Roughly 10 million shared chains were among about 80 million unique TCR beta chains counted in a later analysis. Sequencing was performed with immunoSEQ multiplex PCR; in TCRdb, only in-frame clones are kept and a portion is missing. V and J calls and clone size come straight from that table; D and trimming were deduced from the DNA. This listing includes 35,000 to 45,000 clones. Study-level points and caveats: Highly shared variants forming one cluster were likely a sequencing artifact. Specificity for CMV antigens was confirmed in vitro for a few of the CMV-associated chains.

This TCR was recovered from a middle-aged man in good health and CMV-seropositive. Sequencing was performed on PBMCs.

The CDR3 region has the DNA TGTGCCATCACGGGGGAGAACACTGAAGCTTTCTTT. Amino acid sequence: CAITGENTEAFF. The chain links TRBV6-1 to TRBJ1-1, with D possibly being TRBD1 (5 bases). This CDR3 has 12 amino acids. V was trimmed by 10 bases and J by 1 base, leaving 10 bases between them. Germline CDR1 is MNHNS and CDR2 is SASEGT.